Below, 16 T cell receptor beta chains from the same sample are listed, as sequenced in a study of cytomegalovirus exposure and HLA in healthy donors. Primers for the PCR totalled 60 Vbeta and 13 Jbeta. Generated by immunoSEQ multiplex PCR, the TCRdb table keeps only in-frame clones and is missing some. The sample has over 95,000 clones; around three quarters are singletons. The sample was PBMCs. The receptors stem from a human donor in good health.

J is TRBJ2-6 and V is TRBV6-6; tentatively, D is TRBD2 (6 bases). Germline CDR1 and CDR2: MNHNY and SVGAGI (reference sequence). Trimming stripped 5 bases from V and 0 bases from J, with 11 bases between. The length of the CDR3 is 16 residues. The CDR3 DNA reads as TGTGCCAGCAGTATGGGACTTCTCTCTGGGGCCAACGTCCTGACTTTC. Encoded protein: CASSMGLLSGANVLTF.

This chain links TRBV28 with TRBJ2-7; no definite D call. The CDR3 totals 14 residues. In germline, CDR1 is MDHEN, CDR2 SYDVKM. Trimming shortened V by 4 bases and J by 1 base, and 11 bases separated the two germline ends. The CDR3: CASSSPSESYEQYF. As DNA, the CDR3 is TGTGCCAGCAGTTCTCCTAGTGAGTCCTACGAGCAGTACTTC.

This sequence joins TRBV18 and TRBJ1-3; no reliable D call. With 2 bases removed from V and 2 bases from J, the gap between germline ends came to 7 bases. The germline gives CDR1 KGHSH, CDR2 LQKENI. The CDR3 runs 14 residues. The CDR3 bases are TGTGCCAGCTCACCAACAGTAGCTGGAAACACCATATATTTT. Translation gives CASSPTVAGNTIYF.

The rearrangement uses TRBV27 and TRBJ2-7, with D possibly being TRBD1 (5 bases). Trimming pared 0 bases from V and 2 bases from J, leaving 8 bases between. Germline assignment: CDR1 MNHEY and CDR2 SMNVEV (reference sequence). The CDR3 consists of 14 residues. In DNA, the CDR3 is TGTGCCAGCAGTTTATCTACAGGTACCTACGAGCAGTACTTC. It yields the protein CASSLSTGTYEQYF.

The chain links TRBV5-1 to TRBJ2-2; D possibly corresponds to TRBD2 (5 bases). This CDR3 region has 16 residues. Trimming removed 1 base from V and 0 bases from J, with 10 bases in between. The germline V gene encodes CDR1 SGHRS and CDR2 YFSETQ. In DNA form, the CDR3 reads TGCGCCAGCAGCTTGATGTTCGGGACGAACACCGGGGAGCTGTTTTTT. As protein: CASSLMFGTNTGELFF.

This clone has just a few counts. V and J are TRBV4-1 and TRBJ1-3; unclear D gene. V lost 1 base, J lost 4 bases, and 14 bases lay in between. Germline V gives CDR1 MGHRA, CDR2 YSYEKL. CDR3 size: 16 residues. The CDR3 DNA is TGCGCCAGCAGCCAAGGCGCGCTACGTCGGGGAAACACCATATATTTT. Its protein product is CASSQGALRRGNTIYF.

The rearrangement uses TRBV7-2 and TRBJ2-1; TRBD1 is a possible D gene (6 bases). The germline gives CDR1 SGHTA, CDR2 FQGNSA. Trimming took 5 bases from V and 5 from J, leaving 10 bases between them. The CDR3 has 13 residues. CDR3 DNA: TGTGCCAGCAGCCCCTCAGGGGACAATGAGCAGTTCTTC. It encodes CASSPSGDNEQFF.

This clone was observed a few times. The rearrangement uses TRBV5-6 and TRBJ1-1; D ambiguous. The CDR3 is made up of 14 amino acids. Looked up from germline, CDR1 is SGHDT and CDR2 is YYEEEE. Trimming shortened V by 3 bases and J by 0 bases, and 9 bases separated the two germline ends. The CDR3 DNA follows: TGTGCCAGCAGCTCCCCAAGCATGAACACTGAAGCTTTCTTT. This encodes CASSSPSMNTEAFF.

There are a few counts of this clone. This chain links TRBV6-4 with TRBJ2-3, with 10 positions matching TRBD2. The CDR3 sequence is 15 residues long. The trim removed 2 bases at V and 1 base at J, leaving 0 bases unmatched. Germline values: CDR1 MRHNA, CDR2 SNTAGT. The CDR3 spells CASSDLAGGTDTQYF. In DNA form, the CDR3 reads TGTGCCAGCAGTGACCTAGCGGGGGGCACAGATACGCAGTATTTT.

This clone was detected only a few times. This specimen includes other DNA sequences encoding the same CDR3. V gene TRBV5-1 combines with J gene TRBJ2-5, with 9 bases aligning to TRBD1. J lost 4 bases, V lost 3 bases, and 4 bases had no gene match. CDR1 and CDR2 from the germline V gene are SGHRS and YFSETQ. The CDR3 has 14 residues. The CDR3 nucleotides are TGCGCCAGCAGCTCGGGACAGGGTAGAGAGACCCAGTACTTC. This encodes CASSSGQGRETQYF. The whole variable domain, filled in from reference TRBV5-1 and TRBJ2-5, reads KAGVTQTPRYLIKTRGQQVTLSCSPISGHRSVSWYQQTPGQGLQFLFEYFSETQRNKGNFPGRFSGRQFSNSRSEMNVSTLELGDSALYLCASSSGQGRETQYFGPGTRLLVL.

The chain joins TRBV13 to TRBJ2-7; D possibly corresponds to TRBD2 (6 bases). Germline CDR1 reads PRHDT; CDR2 reads FYEKMQ (reference sequence). V was shortened by 3 bases and J by 7 bases, with 10 bases between the two germline ends. The CDR3 is 12 residues long. CDR3 sequence reads: CASSFGGGEQYF. Written as DNA, the CDR3 is TGTGCCAGCAGCTTCGGCGGAGGGGAGCAGTACTTC.

As regards this clone: A junction boundary mismatches the germline segment, possibly from a read error. This rearrangement joins TRBV7-9 to TRBJ1-5, with D perhaps matching TRBD1 (5 bases). CDR1 SEHNR and CDR2 FQNEAQ come from the germline V gene (reference sequence). The CDR3 has 18 amino acids. CDR3 sequence reads: CSSSPGGVLGGLNQPQHF. The CDR3 DNA reads TGTTCCAGCAGCCCCGGCGGAGTCCTGGGGGGACTAAATCAGCCCCAGCATTTT.

The chain couples TRBV5-6 to TRBJ2-5; 8 positions agree with TRBD2. The CDR3 is 15 amino acids. Trimming at V came to 3 bases and at J to 2 bases, leaving 6 bases not matched to a gene. The germline CDR1 and CDR2 sequences are SGHDT and YYEEEE. CDR3 in DNA: TGTGCCAGCAGCTCGTTACTAGCGGCACAAGAGACCCAGTACTTC. Translation gives CASSSLLAAQETQYF.

V and J are TRBV5-1 and TRBJ2-2, with 8 nucleotides matching TRBD1. This CDR3 contains 17 residues. Losses at the gene ends were 4 bases for V and 3 bases for J; bases not matched to a gene: 11. Germline CDR1 reads SGHRS; CDR2 reads YFSETQ. Here the CDR3 reads CASSPRTGLLDTGELFF. CDR3 nucleotides: TGCGCCAGCAGCCCGCGGACAGGGCTTTTGGACACCGGGGAGCTGTTTTTT.

The J gene is TRBJ2-1, the V gene TRBV28; D not resolved. This CDR3 contains 15 residues. CDR1 is MDHEN, CDR2 SYDVKM, per germline. Trimming cost V 5 bases and J 3 bases, with 14 bases left between them. The CDR3 loop is CASSQQSRHYNEQFF. Here the CDR3 DNA reads TGTGCCAGCAGTCAACAGTCAAGACACTACAATGAGCAGTTCTTC.

The rearrangement uses TRBV2 and TRBJ1-4; 8 nucleotides agree with TRBD1. CDR1 is SNHLY and CDR2 is FYNNEI in the germline V gene. The J segment lost 4 bases and the V segment lost 4 bases, leaving 5 bases of the junction unmatched. The CDR3 runs 15 residues. The CDR3 nucleotides are TGTGCCAGCAGTGGGGGGACAGGTCATAATGAAAAACTGTTTTTT. Amino acid sequence: CASSGGTGHNEKLFF.